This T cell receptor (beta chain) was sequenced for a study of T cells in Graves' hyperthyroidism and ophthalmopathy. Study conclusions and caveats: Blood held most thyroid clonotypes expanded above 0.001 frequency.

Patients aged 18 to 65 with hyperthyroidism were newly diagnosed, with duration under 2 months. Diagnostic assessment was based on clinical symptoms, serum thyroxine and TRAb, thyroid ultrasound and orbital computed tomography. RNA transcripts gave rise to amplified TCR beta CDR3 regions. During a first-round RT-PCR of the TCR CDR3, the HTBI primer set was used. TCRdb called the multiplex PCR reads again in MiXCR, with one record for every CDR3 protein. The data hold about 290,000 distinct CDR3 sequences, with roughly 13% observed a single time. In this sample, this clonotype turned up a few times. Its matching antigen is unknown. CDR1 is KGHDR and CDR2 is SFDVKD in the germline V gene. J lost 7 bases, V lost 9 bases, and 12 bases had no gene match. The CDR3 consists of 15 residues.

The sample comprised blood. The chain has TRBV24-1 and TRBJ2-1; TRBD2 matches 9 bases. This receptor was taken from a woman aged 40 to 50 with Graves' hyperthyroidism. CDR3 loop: CATLDSGSATNEQFF. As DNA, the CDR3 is TGTGCCACCCTCGATAGCGGGAGCGCTACGAATGAGCAGTTCTTC.